This T cell receptor beta chain was observed in a study of T-cell memory formation after mild COVID-19. At the level of the study: Each donor largely had its own TCR clusters.

Germline CDR1 SGHVS, CDR2 FQNEAQ. The CDR3 has 13 residues. Deletions cut 5 bases from V and 8 bases from J, with 15 bases between. Employing constant-segment primers, 5'RACE generated TCR alpha and TCR beta cDNA libraries bearing sample barcodes and UMIs. TCRdb used MiXCR to reprocess the 5' RACE reads, holding one entry per CDR3 protein. The repertoire holds 70,000 to 95,000 distinct CDR3 sequences, with around 13% as singletons. About this clonotype: Its target is unknown.

Study-level results: Whereas later expanders leaned CD4+, clones contracting day 15 to 85 showed a balanced CD4/CD8 makeup.

The V call is TRBV7-8, the J call TRBJ1-2; perhaps TRBD1 as D (6 bases). The receptor's source is a man between 18 and 35 years old who had mild COVID-19 (a few samples of this study predate the infection). Cell type and time point are not known. Source material: PBMCs or a T cell subset sorted from them (not recorded which). CDR3 DNA: TGTGCCAGCAGCGAAACAGGGTCGGAAGGCTACACCTTC. This sequence encodes CASSETGSEGYTF.